Included here is one T cell receptor beta chain sequence, with context. Unique molecular identifiers were linked by the library to individual cDNA molecules. MiXCR, applied by TCRdb to the RACE reads, yields one record per CDR3 protein. The repertoire has about 99,000 distinct CDR3 sequences, roughly 12% of them found once; the top ten carry 2.1%. These data come from a study of human T cells and chemical hapten exposure. CDR3 length: 14 amino acids. V was trimmed by 3 bases and J by 2 bases, leaving 10 bases between them. Stated time point: patch test 1, 2 weeks after DPC sensitization. The treatment here: therapeutic diphenylcyclopropenone sensitization with weekly scalp DPC. Before extraction, the whole blood was not fractionated, and total RNA was taken from it.

The receptor was derived from a woman in her thirties or forties with alopecia areata. Some clones in this sample may be carry-over from other donors' samples. The chain joins TRBV12-3 or TRBV12-4 to TRBJ1-2; D is possibly TRBD1 (5 bases). Sequencing was performed on whole blood, taken in connection with sensitization to the hapten diphenylcyclopropenone (DPC). The CDR3 sequence is CASSFSGGNYGYTF. In nucleotides, the CDR3 is TGTGCCAGCAGTTTCTCCGGGGGGAACTATGGCTACACCTTC.